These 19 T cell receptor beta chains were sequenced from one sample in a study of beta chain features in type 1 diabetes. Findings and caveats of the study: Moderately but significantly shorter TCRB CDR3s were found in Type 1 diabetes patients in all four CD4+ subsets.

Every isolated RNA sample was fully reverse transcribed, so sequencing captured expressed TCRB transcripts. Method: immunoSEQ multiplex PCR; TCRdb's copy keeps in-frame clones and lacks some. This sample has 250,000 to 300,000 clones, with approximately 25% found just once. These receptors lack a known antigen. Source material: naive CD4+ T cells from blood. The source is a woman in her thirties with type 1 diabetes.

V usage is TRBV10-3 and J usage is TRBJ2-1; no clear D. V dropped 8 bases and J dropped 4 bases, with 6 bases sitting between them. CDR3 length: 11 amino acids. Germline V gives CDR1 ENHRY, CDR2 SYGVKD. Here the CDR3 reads CAIESYNEQFF. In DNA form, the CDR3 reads TGTGCCATCGAGTCTTACAATGAGCAGTTCTTC.

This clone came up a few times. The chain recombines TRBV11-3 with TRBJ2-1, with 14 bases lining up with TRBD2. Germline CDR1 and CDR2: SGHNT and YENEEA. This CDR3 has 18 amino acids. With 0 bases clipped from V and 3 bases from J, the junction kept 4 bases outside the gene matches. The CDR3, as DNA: TGTGCCAGCAGCTTAGACCAGGGACTAGCGGGAGTCTACAATGAGCAGTTCTTC. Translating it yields CASSLDQGLAGVYNEQFF.

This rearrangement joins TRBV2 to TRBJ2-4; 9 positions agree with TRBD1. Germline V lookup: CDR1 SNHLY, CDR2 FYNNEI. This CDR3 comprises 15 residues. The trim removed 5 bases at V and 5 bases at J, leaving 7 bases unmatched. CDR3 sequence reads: CASSLTGGQENIQYF. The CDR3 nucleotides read TGTGCCAGCAGTCTGACAGGGGGTCAGGAAAACATTCAGTACTTC.

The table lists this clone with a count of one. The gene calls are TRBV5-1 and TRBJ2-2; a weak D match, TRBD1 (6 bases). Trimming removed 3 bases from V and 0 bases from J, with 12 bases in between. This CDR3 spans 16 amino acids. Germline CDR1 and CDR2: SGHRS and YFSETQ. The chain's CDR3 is CASSYQGSPNTGELFF. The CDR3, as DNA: TGCGCCAGCAGCTACCAGGGGTCACCGAACACCGGGGAGCTGTTTTTT.

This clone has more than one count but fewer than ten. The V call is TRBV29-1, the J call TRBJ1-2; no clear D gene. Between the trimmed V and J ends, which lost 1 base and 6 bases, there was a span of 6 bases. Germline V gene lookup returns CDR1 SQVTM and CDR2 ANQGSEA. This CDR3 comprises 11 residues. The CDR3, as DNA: TGCAGCGTTGAAGGGCAGGATGGCTACACCTTC. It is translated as CSVEGQDGYTF.

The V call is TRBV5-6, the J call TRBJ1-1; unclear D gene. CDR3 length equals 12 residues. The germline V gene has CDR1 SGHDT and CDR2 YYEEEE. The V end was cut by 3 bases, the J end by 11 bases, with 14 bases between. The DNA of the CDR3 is TGTGCCAGCAGCTGGAGGACCCGGAACGCTTTCTTT. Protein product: CASSWRTRNAFF. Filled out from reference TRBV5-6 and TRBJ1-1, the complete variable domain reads DAGVTQSPTHLIKTRGQQVTLRCSPKSGHDTVSWYQQALGQGPQFIFQYYEEEERQRGNFPDRFSGHQFPNYSSELNVNALLLGDSALYLCASSWRTRNAFFGQGTRLTVV.

The DNA for the CDR3 is TGCAGCGTTGAGACATTACATCAGTATTTT. As protein: CSVETLHQYF. The V call is TRBV29-1, the J call TRBJ2-3; D is ambiguous. From germline, CDR1 is SQVTM and CDR2 ANQGSEA. The CDR3 covers 10 residues. The germline V and J ends were trimmed by 3 bases and 12 bases, with 10 bases remaining between them.

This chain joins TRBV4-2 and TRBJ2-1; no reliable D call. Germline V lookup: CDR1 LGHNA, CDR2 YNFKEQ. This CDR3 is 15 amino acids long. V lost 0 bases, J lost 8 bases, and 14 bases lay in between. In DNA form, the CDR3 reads TGTGCCAGCAGCCAAGAGAAATACGGGTTCGATGAGCAGTTCTTC. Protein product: CASSQEKYGFDEQFF.

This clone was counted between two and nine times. CDR3 nucleotides: TGTGCCAGCAGCTTAATGGGACAGGGGGCAATGGATGAGCAGTTCTTC. Residues: CASSLMGQGAMDEQFF. The chain uses TRBV7-3 and TRBJ2-1; TRBD1 agrees at 12 bases. Germline V lookup: CDR1 SGHTA, CDR2 FQGTGA. J was trimmed by 8 bases and V by 1 base; bases with no gene match: 6. The CDR3 is 16 residues long.

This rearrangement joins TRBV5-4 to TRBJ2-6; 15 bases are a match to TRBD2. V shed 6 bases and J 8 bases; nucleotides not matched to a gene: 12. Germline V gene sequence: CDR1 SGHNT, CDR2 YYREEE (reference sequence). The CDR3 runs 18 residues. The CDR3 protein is CASTLGLAGGPTTNVLTF. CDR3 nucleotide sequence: TGTGCCAGCACCTTAGGACTAGCGGGAGGGCCGACGACCAACGTCCTGACTTTC.

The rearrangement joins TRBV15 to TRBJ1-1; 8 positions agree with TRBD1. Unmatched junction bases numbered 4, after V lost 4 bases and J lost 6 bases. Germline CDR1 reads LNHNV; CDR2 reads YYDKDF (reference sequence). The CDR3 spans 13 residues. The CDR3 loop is CATSMDRDAEAFF. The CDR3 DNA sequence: TGTGCCACCAGCATGGACAGGGACGCTGAAGCTTTCTTT.

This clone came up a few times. The CDR3 sequence is CASSPQREFNEQFF. CDR3 sequence (DNA): TGTGCCAGCAGCCCTCAGCGGGAGTTCAATGAGCAGTTCTTC. The chain joins TRBV7-2 to TRBJ2-1; 8 bases agree with TRBD2. Germline V lookup: CDR1 SGHTA, CDR2 FQGNSA. This CDR3 is 14 amino acids long. With 5 bases clipped from V and 6 bases from J, the junction kept 6 bases outside the gene matches.

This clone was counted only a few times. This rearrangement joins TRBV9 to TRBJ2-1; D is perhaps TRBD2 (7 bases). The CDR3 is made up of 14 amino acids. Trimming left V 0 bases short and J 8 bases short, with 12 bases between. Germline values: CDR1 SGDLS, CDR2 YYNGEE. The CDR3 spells CASSVVGGPDEQFF. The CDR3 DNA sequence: TGTGCCAGCAGCGTAGTCGGGGGGCCGGATGAGCAGTTCTTC.

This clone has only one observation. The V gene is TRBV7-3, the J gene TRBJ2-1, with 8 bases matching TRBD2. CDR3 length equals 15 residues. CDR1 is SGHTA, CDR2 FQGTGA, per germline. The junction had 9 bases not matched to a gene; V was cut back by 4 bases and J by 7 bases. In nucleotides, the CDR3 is TGTGCCAGCAGCTCGAGCGGGAGTTGGATGAATGAGCAGTTCTTC. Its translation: CASSSSGSWMNEQFF. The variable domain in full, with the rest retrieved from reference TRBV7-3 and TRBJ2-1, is GAGVSQTPSNKVTEKGKYVELRCDPISGHTALYWYRQSLGQGPEFLIYFQGTGAADDSGLPNDRFFAVRPEGSVSTLKIQRTERGDSAVYLCASSSSGSWMNEQFFGPGTRLTVL.

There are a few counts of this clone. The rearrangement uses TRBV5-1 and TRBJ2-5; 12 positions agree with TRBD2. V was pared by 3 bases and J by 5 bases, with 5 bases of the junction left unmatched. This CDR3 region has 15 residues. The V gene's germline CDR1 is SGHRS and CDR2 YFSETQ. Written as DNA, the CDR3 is TGCGCCAGCAGCTCTAGCGGGAGGGCCGTTGAGACCCAGTACTTC. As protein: CASSSSGRAVETQYF.

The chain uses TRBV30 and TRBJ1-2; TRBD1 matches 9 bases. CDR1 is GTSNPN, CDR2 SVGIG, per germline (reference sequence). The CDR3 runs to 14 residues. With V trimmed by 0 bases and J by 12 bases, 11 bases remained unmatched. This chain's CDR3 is CAWSVKLGDRDHTF. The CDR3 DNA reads TGTGCCTGGAGTGTTAAATTGGGGGACAGGGACCACACCTTC.

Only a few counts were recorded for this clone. CDR3 region: CSVTQGAGANVLTF. CDR3 DNA: TGCAGCGTTACACAGGGGGCTGGGGCCAACGTCCTGACTTTC. The V gene is TRBV29-1, the J gene TRBJ2-6; 8 nucleotides align to TRBD1. After removal of 5 bases from V and 2 bases from J, the junction contained 2 bases not matched to a gene. Germline V CDR1 and CDR2: SQVTM, ANQGSEA. This CDR3 comprises 14 residues.

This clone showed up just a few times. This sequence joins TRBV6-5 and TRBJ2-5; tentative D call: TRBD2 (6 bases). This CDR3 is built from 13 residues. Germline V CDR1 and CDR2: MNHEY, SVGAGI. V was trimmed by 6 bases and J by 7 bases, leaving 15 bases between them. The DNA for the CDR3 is TGTGCCAGCAGCCACCCGGGGGATGGGACCCAGTACTTC. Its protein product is CASSHPGDGTQYF.

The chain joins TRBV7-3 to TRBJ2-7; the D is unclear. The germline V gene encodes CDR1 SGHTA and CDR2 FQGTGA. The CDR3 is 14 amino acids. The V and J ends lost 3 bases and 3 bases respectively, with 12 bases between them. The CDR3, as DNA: TGTGCCAGCAGCTTCGCCCCCGGAGACTACGAGCAGTACTTC. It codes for CASSFAPGDYEQYF.